Below, 28 T cell receptor beta chains from the same sample are listed, as sequenced in a study of CD8 T cells in ankylosing spondylitis. Findings of the study overall: Made up of about eight highly homologous variants, a TCR beta motif appeared characteristic of ankylosing spondylitis blood.

No cognate antigen is known for these TCRs. Via MiXCR, TCRdb re-called the 5' RACE reads, giving one row per CDR3 protein. Among 800,000 to 900,000 distinct CDR3 sequences listed, about 10% were seen once. The sample was blood, either unsorted or a sorted T cell fraction (not recorded which). The origin of the receptors is a male donor with ankylosing spondylitis.

The rearrangement uses TRBV24-1 and TRBJ2-4; TRBD1 agrees at 8 bases. This CDR3 is built from 15 residues. In germline, CDR1 is KGHDR, CDR2 SFDVKD. V lost 4 bases, J lost 13 bases, and 14 bases stayed unmatched. For the CDR3, the DNA is TGTGCCACCAGTGACTGGACAGGGATGAAGAACAAACAGTACTTC. Its translation: CATSDWTGMKNKQYF.

Turning to this clonotype: A far larger clone is off by one base, so a read error is likely. The genes are TRBV7-3 and TRBJ2-1; D not resolved. CDR3 size: 13 residues. Trimming cost V 1 base and J 5 bases, with 6 bases left between them. The V gene's germline CDR1 is SGHTA and CDR2 FQGTGA. The DNA for the CDR3 is TGTGCCAGCAGCTTAAACAGTGACAATGAGCAGTTCTTC. Amino acids: CASSLNSDNEQFF. The variable domain in full, with the rest retrieved from reference TRBV7-3 and TRBJ2-1, is GAGVSQTPSNKVTEKGKYVELRCDPISGHTALYWYRQSLGQGPEFLIYFQGTGAADDSGLPNDRFFAVRPEGSVSTLKIQRTERGDSAVYLCASSLNSDNEQFFGPGTRLTVL.

This clonotype was seen ten or more times. The rearrangement links TRBV5-1 to TRBJ1-4, with no clear D. This CDR3 is built from 14 residues. Germline V CDR1 and CDR2: SGHRS, YFSETQ. Trimming pared 4 bases from V and 0 bases from J, leaving 7 bases between. The CDR3 loop is CASSPTATNEKLFF. The CDR3 nucleotides read TGCGCCAGCAGCCCCACTGCAACTAATGAAAAACTGTTTTTT.

The chain joins TRBV10-3 to TRBJ2-5; 11 bases align to TRBD2. The CDR3 has 16 residues. Trimming removed 4 bases from V and 5 bases from J; junction bases left unmatched: 9. The V gene's germline CDR1 is ENHRY and CDR2 SYGVKD. DNA of the CDR3: TGTGCCATCAGTGCCTTGGCTAGCGGGGGGAGGGAGACCCAGTACTTC. Protein product: CAISALASGGRETQYF.

This clonotype showed up just a few times. The rearrangement links TRBV29-1 to TRBJ2-5; a possible D gene is TRBD1 (8 bases). The V end was cut by 7 bases, the J end by 5 bases, with 17 bases between. Germline assignment: CDR1 SQVTM and CDR2 ANQGSEA. This CDR3 has 13 residues. CDR3 residues: CSGTGGGQETQYF. The CDR3 DNA sequence: TGCAGCGGAACAGGGGGGGGGCAGGAGACCCAGTACTTC.

The chain links TRBV28 to TRBJ2-1; 7 positions match TRBD1. Germline-derived CDR1 and CDR2 are MDHEN and SYDVKM. The ends lost 11 bases at V and 2 bases at J; junction bases unmatched: 9. The CDR3 loop spans 14 amino acids. CDR3 DNA: TGTGCCTCCGCCGGGACAGTCACCTACAATGAGCAGTTCTTC. This sequence encodes CASAGTVTYNEQFF.

In its sample, this clonotype was seen many times. V usage is TRBV4-3 and J usage is TRBJ1-3, with D possibly matching TRBD1 (5 bases). With 4 bases removed from V and 2 bases from J, the gap between germline ends came to 12 bases. The CDR3 contains 15 residues. Germline CDR1 and CDR2: LGHNA and YSLEER. CDR3 sequence (DNA): TGCGCCAGCAGCCCCGGCAGGGTAGCTGGAAACACCATATATTTT. Its translation: CASSPGRVAGNTIYF.

This clonotype was seen a few times. V is TRBV9 and J is TRBJ1-4, with D possibly TRBD1 on 6 matching bases. The germline V and J ends were trimmed by 5 bases and 5 bases, with 13 bases remaining between them. The CDR3 extends over 14 amino acids. From germline, CDR1 is SGDLS and CDR2 YYNGEE. The CDR3: CASSLGAGNEKLFF. CDR3 DNA sequence: TGTGCCAGCAGTCTGGGGGCCGGGAATGAAAAACTGTTTTTT.

The V call is TRBV5-1, the J call TRBJ2-1; 8 bases agree with TRBD2. Germline CDR1 and CDR2: SGHRS and YFSETQ. The J segment lost 7 bases and the V segment lost 4 bases, leaving 13 bases of the junction unmatched. CDR3 size: 16 residues. The CDR3 sequence: CASSPLAGPGGNEQFF. DNA of the CDR3: TGCGCCAGCAGCCCCTTAGCGGGACCGGGGGGGAATGAGCAGTTCTTC. The variable domain in full, completed from reference TRBV5-1 and TRBJ2-1, reads KAGVTQTPRYLIKTRGQQVTLSCSPISGHRSVSWYQQTPGQGLQFLFEYFSETQRNKGNFPGRFSGRQFSNSRSEMNVSTLELGDSALYLCASSPLAGPGGNEQFFGPGTRLTVL.

This clonotype was detected only a few times. The gene calls are TRBV20-1 and TRBJ2-3, with TRBD2 matching over 9 bases. Germline-derived CDR1 and CDR2 are DFQATT and SNEGSKA (reference sequence). The CDR3 contains 14 residues. The J segment lost 6 bases and the V segment lost 3 bases, leaving 7 bases of the junction unmatched. For the CDR3, the DNA is TGCAGTGCTAGGAAAGCGGGAGGCAGGGATACGCAGTATTTT. This encodes CSARKAGGRDTQYF.

V usage is TRBV6-2 or TRBV6-3 and J usage is TRBJ2-5, with D possibly matching TRBD1 (5 bases). Germline CDR1 reads MNHEY; CDR2 reads SVGEGT. V dropped 5 bases and J dropped 5 bases, with 18 bases sitting between them. The CDR3 has 15 amino acids. The CDR3, as DNA: TGTGCCAGCAGTCAAGCTACAGGCCTGCGGGAGACCCAGTACTTC. This sequence encodes CASSQATGLRETQYF.

This clonotype was detected many times. The rearrangement joins TRBV20-1 to TRBJ2-3; 10 bases line up with TRBD2. Germline V lookup: CDR1 DFQATT, CDR2 SNEGSKA (reference sequence). After removal of 6 bases from V and 5 bases from J, the junction contained 14 bases not matched to a gene. The CDR3 runs 16 residues. CDR3 loop: CSAAPFQGLARDTQYF. The CDR3 region has the DNA TGCAGTGCCGCCCCCTTTCAGGGACTAGCGAGAGATACGCAGTATTTT.

This clonotype was seen only a few times. The CDR3 reads CSASGGGSNEQFF. The CDR3 DNA is TGCAGTGCTAGCGGCGGGGGGTCCAATGAGCAGTTCTTC. The genes are TRBV20-1 and TRBJ2-1; 8 nucleotides align to TRBD2. Germline loops: CDR1 DFQATT, CDR2 SNEGSKA (reference sequence). The CDR3 runs 13 residues. Germline trimming cut 3 bases from V and 6 bases from J; bases unmatched to any gene: 4.

This clonotype came up many times. The chain carries TRBV29-1 and TRBJ1-2; TRBD1 aligns across 11 bases. CDR3 length equals 13 residues. The J segment lost 7 bases and the V segment lost 6 bases, leaving 7 bases of the junction unmatched. CDR1 is SQVTM and CDR2 is ANQGSEA in the germline V gene. CDR3 nucleotides: TGCAGCGTCGGCTTGGGACAGGGGGGTGGCTACACCTTC. Its translation: CSVGLGQGGGYTF.

This clonotype was seen only a few times. The chain has TRBV30 and TRBJ2-2; D gene uncertain. CDR1 is GTSNPN and CDR2 is SVGIG in the germline V gene (reference sequence). The CDR3 has 16 amino acids. The V end was cut by 0 bases, the J end by 5 bases, with 16 bases between. The CDR3 here is CAWSVTPQEWTGELFF. The DNA of the CDR3 is TGTGCCTGGAGTGTTACCCCCCAGGAATGGACCGGGGAGCTGTTTTTT.

This clonotype was seen repeatedly, ten times or more. This chain uses TRBV6-1 with TRBJ2-2, with D perhaps matching TRBD2 (5 bases). The germline V gene encodes CDR1 MNHNS and CDR2 SASEGT. V lost 6 bases and J 1 base, leaving 9 bases between the germline ends. This CDR3 has 14 amino acids. The CDR3 loop reads CASRRELNTGELFF. The CDR3 DNA is TGTGCCAGCAGAAGGGAGTTGAACACCGGGGAGCTGTTTTTT.

This clonotype was seen only a few times. This rearrangement joins TRBV7-8 to TRBJ2-1; 11 nucleotides agree with TRBD2. CDR1 and CDR2 (germline): SGHVS, FQNEAQ. CDR3 size: 17 residues. Trimming took 5 bases from V and 1 from J; bases not matched to a gene: 7. CDR3 in DNA: TGTGCCAGCAGCGAATCTAGCGGGAGGCCTTCCTACAATGAGCAGTTCTTC. Protein: CASSESSGRPSYNEQFF.

This clonotype has ten or more counts. The rearrangement joins TRBV6-2 or TRBV6-3 to TRBJ2-7, with no clear D. This CDR3 comprises 12 residues. V lost 2 bases to trimming and J lost 6 bases, with 8 bases between them. The germline V gene has CDR1 MNHEY and CDR2 SVGEGT. The CDR3 reads CASSYGLGEQYF. CDR3 bases: TGTGCCAGCAGTTACGGCCTGGGCGAGCAGTACTTC.

This clonotype has ten or more counts. The V and J genes are TRBV20-1 and TRBJ1-2; D is possibly TRBD1 (6 bases). The V end lost 6 bases, the J end lost 4 bases, and 12 bases lay between the germline ends. Germline lookup yields CDR1 DFQATT and CDR2 SNEGSKA (reference sequence). This CDR3 spans 12 amino acids. CDR3 coding DNA: TGCAGTGCCAGCGACAGGAGCTATGGCTACACCTTC. Translation gives CSASDRSYGYTF.

The sample holds many counts of this clonotype. The J gene is TRBJ1-4, the V gene TRBV12-3 or TRBV12-4, with 9 bases that match TRBD1. V dropped 5 bases and J dropped 8; count of bases not matched to a gene: 9. This CDR3 contains 15 residues. For the CDR3, the DNA is TGTGCCAGCAGTCTCGGGGACAGGGATGGGGAAAAACTGTTTTTT. It is translated as CASSLGDRDGEKLFF.

This clonotype has a handful of counts. The rearrangement joins TRBV11-2 to TRBJ2-5; TRBD1 is a possible D gene (6 bases). The length of the CDR3 is 15 residues. CDR1 is SGHAT and CDR2 is FQNNGV in the germline V gene. The germline V and J ends were trimmed by 5 bases and 4 bases, with 17 bases remaining between them. DNA for the CDR3: TGTGCCAGCAGCCTTGGGACGGCAGGGGCAGAGACCCAGTACTTC. This sequence encodes CASSLGTAGAETQYF.

The DNA of the CDR3 is TGTGCCAGCAGCTTGGTAGGGGGCCGATTCACAGATACGCAGTATTTT. Protein product: CASSLVGGRFTDTQYF. V gene TRBV5-6 combines with J gene TRBJ2-3; 7 bases are shared with TRBD1. Germline trimming cut 0 bases from V and 2 bases from J; bases unmatched to any gene: 6. This CDR3 contains 16 residues. CDR1 SGHDT and CDR2 YYEEEE come from the germline V gene.

This clonotype was recorded a few times. This chain connects TRBV27 to TRBJ2-3; 9 bases match TRBD1. This CDR3 is 17 amino acids long. The junction had 10 bases not matched to a gene; V was cut back by 6 bases and J by 0 bases. CDR1 is MNHEY and CDR2 is SMNVEV in the germline V gene (reference sequence). The CDR3 loop reads CASRPHRGLASTDTQYF. As DNA, the CDR3 is TGTGCCAGCAGACCCCACAGGGGGCTGGCCAGCACAGATACGCAGTATTTT.

The gene calls are TRBV9 and TRBJ2-5; 7 nucleotides agree with TRBD2. Germline CDR1 is SGDLS and CDR2 is YYNGEE. The CDR3 has 16 amino acids. V lost 2 bases and J lost 5; bases outside the gene matches: 12. CDR3 coding DNA: TGTGCCAGCAGCGTGAGTCTAGCGGTAACCGGGGAGACCCAGTACTTC. Its protein is CASSVSLAVTGETQYF.

This clonotype was seen only a few times. The genes are TRBV7-2 and TRBJ2-1, with 10 bases matching TRBD2. Germline V gene lookup returns CDR1 SGHTA and CDR2 FQGNSA. This CDR3 region has 15 residues. Losses at the gene ends were 5 bases for V and 8 bases for J; bases not matched to a gene: 9. As DNA, the CDR3 is TGTGCCAGCAGCCTTAAGGCTAGCGGGAGCCATGAGCAGTTCTTC. Its translation: CASSLKASGSHEQFF.

This clonotype showed up just a few times. An end of the junction does not agree with germline; a read error may underlie this. The chain joins TRBV20-1 to TRBJ2-3; no clear D gene. Looked up from germline, CDR1 is DFQATT and CDR2 is SNEGSKA (reference sequence). The CDR3 is 16 amino acids. CDR3 sequence reads: CNARDSQQQSTDTQYF. In nucleotides, the CDR3 is TGCAATGCTAGAGACTCACAACAACAAAGCACAGATACGCAGTATTTT.

In this sample, this clonotype turned up a few times. This chain connects TRBV7-2 to TRBJ1-6, with D possibly being TRBD1 (6 bases). This CDR3 comprises 15 residues. V lost 5 bases and J 7 bases, leaving 15 bases between the germline ends. The germline gives CDR1 SGHTA, CDR2 FQGNSA. The CDR3 reads CASSTGGAGNSPLHF. The CDR3 coding sequence is TGTGCCAGCAGCACGGGGGGCGCCGGGAATTCACCCCTCCACTTT.

This clonotype was seen a handful of times. V usage is TRBV29-1 and J usage is TRBJ1-1; D uncertain. This CDR3 has 14 residues. The V gene's germline CDR1 is SQVTM and CDR2 ANQGSEA. V was cut by 1 base and J by 5 bases, with 14 bases left in between. The CDR3 loop is CSVEVDKGWTEAFF. CDR3 nucleotide sequence: TGCAGCGTTGAAGTCGACAAGGGATGGACTGAAGCTTTCTTT.